Detailed here is one T cell receptor beta chain. Its antigen remains unknown. This record comes from a study of cytomegalovirus exposure and HLA in healthy donors. Notes on the study in general: For most TCR sequences rarity was the rule, although some public TCRs occurred in many donors. A later look showed TCR association rates differing by HLA locus, highest for DRB1 and lowest for HLA-C. TCR beta V- and J-gene trimming was later associated with a missense DCLRE1C variant.

PCR used 60 Vbeta primers and 13 Jbeta primers. Original data processing: In a later analysis, around 87 million unique TCR beta chains included roughly 11 million shared by two or more donors. Sequencing was performed with immunoSEQ multiplex PCR; in TCRdb, only in-frame clones are kept and a portion is missing. V, J and clone size were drawn from that table, and D and trimming were deduced from the DNA. The profile shows fewer than 250,000 clones, roughly 80% of them singletons. Germline-derived CDR1 and CDR2 are SNHLY and FYNNEI. CDR3 size: 17 residues. V shed 7 bases and J 7 bases; nucleotides not matched to a gene: 18.

Specimen: PBMCs. The sequence was collected from a man in his forties in good health and CMV-seronegative. The genes are TRBV2 and TRBJ2-1; the match to TRBD2 covers 8 bases. CDR3 sequence (DNA): TGTGCCAGCACCCCAGGTAGCGGGGTCCAAGGAGGGAATGAGCAGTTCTTC. Protein sequence: CASTPGSGVQGGNEQFF. The full variable domain, with the rest looked up from reference TRBV2 and TRBJ2-1, is EPEVTQTPSHQVTQMGQEVILRCVPISNHLYFYWYRQILGQKVEFLVSFYNNEISEKSEIFDDQFSVERPDGSNFTLKIRSTKLEDSAMYFCASTPGSGVQGGNEQFFGPGTRLTVL.